This T cell receptor beta chain was sequenced during a study of T-cell reconstitution after alpha-beta-depleted transplantation in children listed by TCRdb under 2016. Context from the whole study: Using TCR repertoire profiling, the study quantitatively followed how T-cell immune reconstitution unfolded in children after TCRalphabeta/CD19-depleted allogeneic hematopoietic cell transplantation.

Worth noting for this clonotype: Its antigen is still unknown. The sample holds no much larger clone one base away, and base qualities are not on file.

General conclusions and limits of the study: The apparently early alphabetaT-cell count recovery about two months after transplant was reportedly dependent on only several hundred rapidly expanded clones derived from non-depleted graft cells. Hyperexpanded clone frequencies declined over subsequent months; after one year, T-cell counts and TCRbeta diversity were mostly attributed to newly produced T cells. The high TCRbeta diversity at day 60 in some patients was ascribed to recipient T cells and intrathymic progenitors that had survived conditioning.

The library came from PCR. Sequencing was performed on an Illumina HiSeq 2500. To normalize quantification of the TCRbeta repertoire, the TCR libraries were built with molecular barcoding that relied on unique molecular identifiers. TCRdb reprocessed the public reads (quality trimming at Q25 with fastp, clone calling with MiXCR) and kept in-frame beta chains. All rows with the same CDR3 protein become a single entry with the most common DNA and genes. The sample includes 700,000 to 950,000 distinct CDR3 sequences, with 15% to 20% observed a single time. Under 6% of the sample comes from the top ten. In light of the paper, this sample's treatment or condition label describes: allogeneic hematopoietic cell transplantation with graft depleted of TCRalphabeta T cells and CD19 B cells. The transplant recipients were children given TCRalphabeta/CD19-depleted allogeneic hematopoietic cell grafts. For CDR1 and CDR2, the germline V gene lists SGHDT and YYEEEE. The CDR3 covers 14 residues, taking in both the cysteine and the phenylalanine. Just the 42-base CDR3 DNA is kept, in frame starting at base 1. V gives up 1 base and J gives up 2 bases, and the segment between their germline ends measures 10 bases.

The specimen was PBMCs, mostly from graft donor cells, collected 360 days after TCRalphabeta/CD19-depleted stem cell transplant. The chain uses TRBV5-6 and TRBJ2-7, with the D gene call left open. The source of this sequence is a male patient between 5 and 17 years old who had a stem cell transplant for acute lymphoblastic leukemia, so the T cells may come from the graft donor. CDR3 loop: CASSLKVFTYEQYF. DNA sequence: TGTGCCAGCAGCTTGAAGGTGTTTACCTACGAGCAGTACTTC.